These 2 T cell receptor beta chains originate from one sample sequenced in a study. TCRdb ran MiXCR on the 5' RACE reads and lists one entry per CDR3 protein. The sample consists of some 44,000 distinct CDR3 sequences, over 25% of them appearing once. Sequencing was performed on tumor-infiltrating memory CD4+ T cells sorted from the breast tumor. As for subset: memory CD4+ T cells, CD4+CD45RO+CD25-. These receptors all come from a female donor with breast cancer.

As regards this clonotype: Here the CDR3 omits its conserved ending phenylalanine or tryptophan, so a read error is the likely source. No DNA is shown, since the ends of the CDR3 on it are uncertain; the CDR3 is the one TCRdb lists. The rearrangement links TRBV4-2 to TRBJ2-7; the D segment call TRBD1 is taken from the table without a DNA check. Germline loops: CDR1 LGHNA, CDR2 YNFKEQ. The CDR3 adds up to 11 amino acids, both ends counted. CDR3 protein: CASSPAVAGRG.

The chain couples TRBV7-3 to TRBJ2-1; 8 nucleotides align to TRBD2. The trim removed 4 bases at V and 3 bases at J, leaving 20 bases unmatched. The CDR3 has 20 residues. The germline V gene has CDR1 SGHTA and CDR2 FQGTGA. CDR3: CASSSRGSGDHLVHYNEQFF. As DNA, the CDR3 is TGTGCCAGCAGCTCCAGAGGTAGCGGGGACCACTTGGTACACTACAATGAGCAGTTCTTC. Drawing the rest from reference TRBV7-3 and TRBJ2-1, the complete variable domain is GAGVSQTPSNKVTEKGKYVELRCDPISGHTALYWYRQSLGQGPEFLIYFQGTGAADDSGLPNDRFFAVRPEGSVSTLKIQRTERGDSAVYLCASSSRGSGDHLVHYNEQFFGPGTRLTVL.